The present T cell receptor (beta chain) was sequenced within a study of PD-L1 blockade in urothelial cancer. Sequenced by immunoSEQ multiplex PCR; TCRdb stores in-frame clones only, minus some. The sample lists about 56,000 clones; approximately 83% were seen once. Time point given: pretreatment peripheral blood. The CDR3 totals 14 residues. CDR1 and CDR2 from the germline V gene are SGHAT and FQNNGV. Trimming at V came to 5 bases and at J to 14 bases, leaving 15 bases not matched to a gene. The starting material was PBMCs, obtained around atezolizumab (anti-PD-L1) treatment. The V gene is TRBV11-2, the J gene TRBJ2-3; 8 bases are shared with TRBD1. This sequence was found in a man between 70 and 80 years old with urothelial cancer. CDR3 DNA sequence: TGTGCCAGCAGCCTAGCCACAGGGGGTCTATACGCGTATTTT. It yields the protein CASSLATGGLYAYF.